This T cell receptor beta chain was sequenced during a study of T cell repertoires in cytomegalovirus infection. Study context: A matching HLA type, together with CMV infection, was signaled by public TCR beta signatures.

MiXCR, run by TCRdb on the reads, gives a single entry per CDR3 protein. Of approximately 140,000 distinct CDR3 sequences listed, 7% to 10% were seen once; the top ten hold roughly 9.1%. Trimming left V 5 bases short and J 1 base short, with 12 bases between. CDR3 length equals 15 residues. Study observations and caveats: Using cumulative public TCR beta family frequency, the authors identified those who carried CMV together with the relevant HLA. Clonotypes of TCR beta that were HLA-C-restricted and CMV-specific dominated the ex vivo response.

This clonotype was observed at least ten times. The antigen remains unidentified. The material sequenced was PBMCs. This TCR derives from a human donor in good health (CMV status not recorded). Some clones in this sample may be carry-over from other donors' samples. V and J are TRBV12-3 or TRBV12-4 and TRBJ1-5, with D possibly matching TRBD1 (5 bases). For the CDR3, the DNA is TGTGCCAGCAGTCCCGAAGGGACGAGCAATCAGCCCCAGCATTTT. Translation: CASSPEGTSNQPQHF.